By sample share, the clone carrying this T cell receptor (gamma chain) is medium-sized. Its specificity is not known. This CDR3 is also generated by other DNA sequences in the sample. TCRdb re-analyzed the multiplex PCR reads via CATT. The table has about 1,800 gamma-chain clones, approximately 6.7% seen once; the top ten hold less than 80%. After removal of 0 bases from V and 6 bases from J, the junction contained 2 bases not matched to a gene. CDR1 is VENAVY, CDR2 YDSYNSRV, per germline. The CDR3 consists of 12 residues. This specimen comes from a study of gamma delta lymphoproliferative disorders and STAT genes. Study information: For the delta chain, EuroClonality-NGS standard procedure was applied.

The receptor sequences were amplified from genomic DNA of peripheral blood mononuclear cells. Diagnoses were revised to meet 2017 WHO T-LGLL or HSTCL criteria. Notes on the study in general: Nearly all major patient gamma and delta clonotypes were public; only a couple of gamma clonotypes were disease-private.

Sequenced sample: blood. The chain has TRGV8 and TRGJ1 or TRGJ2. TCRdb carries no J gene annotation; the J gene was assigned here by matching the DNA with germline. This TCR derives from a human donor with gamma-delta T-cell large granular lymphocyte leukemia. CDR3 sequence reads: CATWDRLYKKLF. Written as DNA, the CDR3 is TGTGCCACCTGGGATAGGCTTTATAAGAAACTCTTT.